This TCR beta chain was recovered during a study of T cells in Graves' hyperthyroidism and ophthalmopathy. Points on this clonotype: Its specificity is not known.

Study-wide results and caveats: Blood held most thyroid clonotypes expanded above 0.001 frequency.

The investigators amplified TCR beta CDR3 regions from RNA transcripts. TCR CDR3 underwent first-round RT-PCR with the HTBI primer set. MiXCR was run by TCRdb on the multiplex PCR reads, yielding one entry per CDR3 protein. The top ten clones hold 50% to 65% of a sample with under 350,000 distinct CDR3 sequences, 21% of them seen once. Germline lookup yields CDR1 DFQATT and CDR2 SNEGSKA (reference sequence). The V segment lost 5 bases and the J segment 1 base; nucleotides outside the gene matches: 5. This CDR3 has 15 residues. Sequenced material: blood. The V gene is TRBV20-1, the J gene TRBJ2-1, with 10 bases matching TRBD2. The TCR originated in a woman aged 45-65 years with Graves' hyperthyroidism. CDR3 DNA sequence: TGCAGTGCTGGCAAACTAGCGGGGTCCTACAATGAGCAGTTCTTC. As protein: CSAGKLAGSYNEQFF.